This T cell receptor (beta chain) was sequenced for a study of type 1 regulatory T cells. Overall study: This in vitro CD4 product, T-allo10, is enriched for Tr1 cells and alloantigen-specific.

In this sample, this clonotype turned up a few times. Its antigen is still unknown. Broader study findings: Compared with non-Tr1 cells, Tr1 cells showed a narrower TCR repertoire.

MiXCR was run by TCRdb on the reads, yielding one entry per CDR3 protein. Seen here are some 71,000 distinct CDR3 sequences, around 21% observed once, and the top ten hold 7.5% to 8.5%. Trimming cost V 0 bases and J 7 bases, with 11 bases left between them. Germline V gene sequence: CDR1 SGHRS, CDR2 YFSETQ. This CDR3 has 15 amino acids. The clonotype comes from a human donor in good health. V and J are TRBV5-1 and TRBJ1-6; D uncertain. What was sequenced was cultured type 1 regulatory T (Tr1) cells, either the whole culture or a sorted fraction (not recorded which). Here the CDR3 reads CASSLVQKDNSPLHF. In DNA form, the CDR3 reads TGCGCCAGCAGCTTGGTACAGAAGGACAATTCACCCCTCCACTTT.